This T cell receptor beta chain is from a study of type 1 regulatory T cells. Using its own MiXCR run on the reads, TCRdb lists one record per CDR3 protein. The sample lists approximately 97,000 distinct CDR3 sequences, 25% to 40% occurring once. Trimming left V 1 base short and J 2 bases short, with 18 bases between. CDR1 is LGHNA, CDR2 YSLEER, per germline. The CDR3 is 18 residues long. The sample taken for sequencing was CD4+ T cells, either the whole sample or a sorted fraction (not recorded which). The chain employs TRBV4-3 and TRBJ1-3; TRBD1 is a possible D gene (6 bases). The origin of this receptor is a human donor in good health. CDR3: CASSQGPQTGIAGNTIYF. DNA of the CDR3: TGCGCCAGCAGCCAAGGACCCCAAACAGGGATAGCTGGAAACACCATATATTTT.